The clone carrying this TCR beta chain is medium-sized. Its antigen is unknown. Specified time point: sample taken at primary tumor resection. Tumor, nontumor lung or frozen PBMC supplied whole RNA, sequenced without sorting. CDR3 length: 16 residues. V lost 10 bases, J lost 1 base, and 13 bases stayed unmatched. This sample is part of a study of spatial heterogeneity in lung cancer. In TCRdb, the 5' RACE reads were re-called with MiXCR into one record per CDR3 protein. The sample yields 650 to 850 distinct CDR3 sequences, 30% to 35% seen once. Findings and limits, study-wide: Higher tumor mutation counts went along with higher counts of expanded intratumoral alpha and beta TCRs. Alpha and beta chain coverage of tumor T cells was estimated at about 7% and 13%, respectively.

The sequences come from lung tumor tissue, collected at surgery. This sequence joins TRBV12-3 or TRBV12-4 and TRBJ2-4, with 7 bases matching TRBD2. The TCR comes from a male donor with early-stage non-small cell lung cancer. CDR3 DNA sequence: TGTGCCATCCGAGGTGGGAGGGGATCCGCCAAAAACATTCAGTACTTC. Translated, it gives CAIRGGRGSAKNIQYF.